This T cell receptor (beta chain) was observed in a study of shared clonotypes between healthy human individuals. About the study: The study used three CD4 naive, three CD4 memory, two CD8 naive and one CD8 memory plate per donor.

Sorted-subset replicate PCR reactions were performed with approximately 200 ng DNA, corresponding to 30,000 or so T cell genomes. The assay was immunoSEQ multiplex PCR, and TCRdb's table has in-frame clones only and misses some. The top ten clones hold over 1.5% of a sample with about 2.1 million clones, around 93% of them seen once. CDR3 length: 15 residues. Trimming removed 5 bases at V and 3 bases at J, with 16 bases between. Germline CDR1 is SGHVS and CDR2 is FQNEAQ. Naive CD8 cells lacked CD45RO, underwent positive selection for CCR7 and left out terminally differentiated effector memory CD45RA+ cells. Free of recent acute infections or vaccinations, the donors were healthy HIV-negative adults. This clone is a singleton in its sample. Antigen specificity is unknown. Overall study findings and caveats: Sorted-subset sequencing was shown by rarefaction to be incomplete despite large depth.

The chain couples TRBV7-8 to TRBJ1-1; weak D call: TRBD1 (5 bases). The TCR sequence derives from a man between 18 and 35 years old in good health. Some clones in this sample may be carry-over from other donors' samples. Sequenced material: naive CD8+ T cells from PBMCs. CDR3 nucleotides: TGTGCCAGCAGCCTGCTAGACAGTGTGGACACTGAAGCTTTCTTT. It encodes CASSLLDSVDTEAFF. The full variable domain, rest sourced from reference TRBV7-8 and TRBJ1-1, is GAGVSQSPRYKVAKRGQDVALRCDPISGHVSLFWYQQALGQGPEFLTYFQNEAQLDKSGLPSDRFFAERPEGSVSTLKIQRTQQEDSAVYLCASSLLDSVDTEAFFGQGTRLTVV.